This T cell receptor (beta chain) derives from a study of early T cells in non-severe SARS-CoV-2 infection. Study-level background: Unpaired chains resulted from sequencing bulk RNA of unsorted whole blood. Study results and limitations: VDJdb matching favored anti-spike CD8 responses, missing private and CD4 specificities.

Individually, cDNA molecules had unique molecular identifiers attached to them. Each CDR3 protein gets one entry after TCRdb re-called the 5' RACE reads with MiXCR. The table shows 45,000 to 60,000 distinct CDR3 sequences, with 7% to 8% occurring only once. The V and J ends lost 2 bases and 1 base respectively, with 14 bases between them. CDR1 is KGHSH, CDR2 LQKENI, per germline. The CDR3 runs 16 residues. This clonotype occurred many times. Its antigen is unknown. The chain employs TRBV18 and TRBJ2-5; D uncertain. The specimen sequenced was whole blood. This clonotype was obtained from an adult who was a healthcare worker with PCR-confirmed SARS-CoV-2 infection or an uninfected control (not recorded which). This CDR3 is CASSPSRQALQETQYF. Here the CDR3 DNA reads TGTGCCAGCTCACCATCGAGGCAGGCACTCCAAGAGACCCAGTACTTC.